This passage covers 12 T cell receptor beta chains from one sample sequenced in a study of identical twins. TCRdb recomputed calls from the 5' RACE reads with MiXCR, one row per CDR3 protein. This sample has some 1,600,000 distinct CDR3 sequences, with around a third found just once. The sample comprised cord blood. All receptors derive from a newborn girl in good health.

This clonotype was seen more than once but under ten times. The chain is built from TRBV7-9 and TRBJ1-1; D may be TRBD1 (5 bases). The CDR3 is 16 amino acids. Trimming removed 7 bases from V and 0 bases from J, with 18 bases in between. From germline, CDR1 is SEHNR and CDR2 FQNEAQ (reference sequence). The CDR3 region is CASIISGGGLNTEAFF. The CDR3 DNA reads TGTGCCAGCATCATCAGCGGGGGAGGGTTGAACACTGAAGCTTTCTTT.

The chain couples TRBV20-1 to TRBJ1-2; perhaps TRBD1 as D (5 bases). This CDR3 region has 11 residues. V dropped 4 bases and J dropped 8 bases, with 11 bases sitting between them. Germline CDR1 DFQATT, CDR2 SNEGSKA (reference sequence). CDR3: CSATDNRGYTF. In DNA form, the CDR3 reads TGCAGTGCTACCGATAACAGGGGCTACACCTTC.

This clonotype was counted a single time. With a much larger clone just one base away, this may be a read error. The V and J genes are TRBV20-1 and TRBJ2-4; D unclear. Looked up from germline, CDR1 is DFQATT and CDR2 is SNEGSKA (reference sequence). The CDR3 loop spans 10 amino acids. V lost 0 bases, J lost 9 bases, and 3 bases lay in between. The CDR3 sequence: CSARDSIQYF. The CDR3 nucleotides are TGCAGTGCTAGAGATAGCATTCAGTACTTC.

The CDR3 protein is CASSAYTGTPYGYTF. The CDR3 DNA reads TGTGCCAGCAGTGCGTACACAGGGACCCCCTATGGCTACACCTTC. This chain uses TRBV6-1 with TRBJ1-2, with D tentatively TRBD1 (6 bases). Trimming left V 4 bases short and J 4 bases short, with 16 bases between. The CDR3 has 15 amino acids. Germline V lookup: CDR1 MNHNS, CDR2 SASEGT.

The chain joins TRBV5-1 to TRBJ2-3; D might be TRBD1 or TRBD2, each matching 6 bases. The V and J ends lost 9 bases and 4 bases respectively, with 15 bases between them. Germline V CDR1 and CDR2: SGHRS, YFSETQ. The CDR3 runs 13 residues. Written as DNA, the CDR3 is TGCGCCACCGGACGAGGGGGGCCAGATACGCAGTATTTT. Its translation: CATGRGGPDTQYF. Combining the CDR3 with reference TRBV5-1 and TRBJ2-3 gives the whole variable domain KAGVTQTPRYLIKTRGQQVTLSCSPISGHRSVSWYQQTPGQGLQFLFEYFSETQRNKGNFPGRFSGRQFSNSRSEMNVSTLELGDSALYLCATGRGGPDTQYFGPGTRLTVL.

This chain uses TRBV29-1 with TRBJ1-1; perhaps TRBD1 as D (5 bases). This CDR3 spans 11 amino acids. V lost 7 bases to trimming and J lost 8 bases, with 14 bases between them. Per germline, CDR1 SQVTM and CDR2 ANQGSEA. For the CDR3, the DNA is TGCAGCGCCCTTGAGGGACTCGAAGCTTTCTTT. Residues: CSALEGLEAFF.

The gene calls are TRBV13 and TRBJ2-1, with 8 bases aligning to TRBD2. The CDR3 has 19 residues. CDR1 and CDR2 from the germline V gene are PRHDT and FYEKMQ (reference sequence). The ends lost 4 bases at V and 5 bases at J; junction bases unmatched: 19. CDR3 nucleotides: TGTGCCAGCAGCTCCCCACACCTTCCGGGACTAGTGGTAGACAATGAGCAGTTCTTC. It yields the protein CASSSPHLPGLVVDNEQFF.

This clonotype was picked up a small number of times. The genes are TRBV7-8 and TRBJ2-7; TRBD1 matches 7 bases. With V trimmed by 4 bases and J by 0 bases, 6 bases remained unmatched. The V gene's germline CDR1 is SGHVS and CDR2 FQNEAQ. CDR3 length: 15 amino acids. CDR3 in DNA: TGTGCCAGCAGCTCCGGGACAGTTACCTCCTACGAGCAGTACTTC. Protein: CASSSGTVTSYEQYF.

V and J are TRBV6-5 and TRBJ1-1, with D maybe TRBD1 (5 bases). The CDR3 has 14 amino acids. Germline CDR1 reads MNHEY; CDR2 reads SVGAGI. The germline V and J ends were trimmed by 6 bases and 3 bases, with 14 bases remaining between them. This chain's CDR3 is CASRFGTADTEAFF. Here the CDR3 DNA reads TGTGCCAGCAGGTTCGGGACGGCTGACACTGAAGCTTTCTTT.

J is TRBJ2-5 and V is TRBV9; TRBD2 aligns across 11 bases. Per germline, CDR1 SGDLS and CDR2 YYNGEE. CDR3 length equals 17 residues. V trimming: 3 bases; J trimming: 11 bases; junction bases outside the gene matches: 18. CDR3 nucleotide sequence: TGTGCCAGCAGCGCGCCCTTTACTAGCGGGGGTAAGAATGAGCAGTACTTC. Protein sequence: CASSAPFTSGGKNEQYF.

Notes on this clonotype: As the CDR3 is not closed by the conserved phenylalanine or tryptophan, this likely results from a read error. J is TRBJ2-5 and V is TRBV5-1; D gene unclear. TRBJ2-7 matches the DNA end more closely, so the J call is doubtful. CDR3 length: 12 amino acids. Germline-derived CDR1 and CDR2 are SGHRS and YFSETQ. DNA of the CDR3: TGCGCCAGCAGCTTGGACAACTACGAGCAGTACAAA. Its translation: CASSLDNYEQYK.

The chain recombines TRBV21-1 with TRBJ2-3; the table's D call, TRBD1, was not checked against the DNA. TRBV21-1 is termed a pseudogene. The CDR3 covers 16 residues. CDR3 residues: CASSPRRTPSTDTQYF. The DNA of the CDR3 is TGTGCCAGCAGCCCTCGGAGGACACCTAGCACAGATACGCAGTATTTT.